Listed below are T cell receptor beta chains from one sample, sequenced in a study of T-cell reconstitution after alpha-beta-depleted transplantation in children. TCRdb reprocessed the PCR reads via MiXCR and lists one record per CDR3 protein. The sample records a few hundred thousand distinct CDR3 sequences, 9.5% to 13% being singletons. Sequenced material: peripheral blood, taken 180 days after TCRalphabeta/CD19-depleted stem cell transplant. These receptors were obtained from a male patient between 2 and 10 years old who had a stem cell transplant for chronic granulomatous disease, so the T cells may come from the graft donor. Each CDR3 is given with its conserved first and last residue. D genes are given only for firm matches. Clone size is not always given. Where it is, it says once, few, many or a class for expanded clones.

DNA,CDR3,size,V,D,length,J
TGCGCCAGCAGCGGAAACCTACCCGGGGGAAACACCGGGGAGCTGTTTTTT,CASSGNLPGGNTGELFF,many,TRBV5-1,.,17,TRBJ2-2
TGCGCCAGCAGCTTGCGGCAGGGCTCCTACGAGCAGTACTTC,CASSLRQGSYEQYF,many,TRBV5-1,.,14,TRBJ2-7
TGCAGTGCTAGACGGGACAGGGGTGGCGAAAAACTGTTTTTT,CSARRDRGGEKLFF,many,TRBV20-1,TRBD1,14,TRBJ1-4
TGCAGCGCCTTTGGGGGGGTAGGCCAAGAGACCCAGTACTTC,CSAFGGVGQETQYF,few,TRBV29-1,TRBD2,14,TRBJ2-5
TGCAGTGCAACTGAGGTGGGACTAGCGGAACGGGGTACGCAGTATTTT,CSATEVGLAERGTQYF,many,TRBV20-1,TRBD2,16,TRBJ2-3
TGTGCCAGCAGTCCACATCAGGTTTTGGACGAGCAGTACTTC,CASSPHQVLDEQYF,many,TRBV12-3/TRBV12-4,.,14,TRBJ2-7
TGTGCCACCAGCAGAGATTTAGGCAGGCCCACCCACGAGCAGTACTTC,CATSRDLGRPTHEQYF,many,TRBV15,.,16,TRBJ2-7
TGTGCCAGCAGCATGCTAGCGGGGGGTTGGGGCCAAGAGACCCAGTACTTC,CASSMLAGGWGQETQYF,many,TRBV7-2,TRBD2,17,TRBJ2-5
TGCAGTGCTAACAGCCCACCCTACGAGCAGTACTTC,CSANSPPYEQYF,many,TRBV20-1,.,12,TRBJ2-7
TGCAGTGCTAGAGGGGTCGGGGGGAGGGCCCAGTACTTC,CSARGVGGRAQYF,many,TRBV20-1,TRBD2,13,TRBJ2-5
TGTGCCAGCACCCCCGGGGACAGGTTCAATTCACCCCTCCACTTT,CASTPGDRFNSPLHF,many,TRBV6-1,TRBD1,15,TRBJ1-6
TGCAGCGTTGAACTAGCAGGAGAGACCCAGTACTTC,CSVELAGETQYF,many,TRBV29-1,.,12,TRBJ2-5
TGCGCCAGCAGGGATGTATGGGCCAATTCACCCCTCCACTTT,CASRDVWANSPLHF,few,TRBV23-1,.,14,TRBJ1-6
TGCAGCGTTGACTTCGGCCTAGTCGAACCTGAAGCTTTCTTT,CSVDFGLVEPEAFF,many,TRBV29-1,.,14,TRBJ1-1
TGTGCCACCAGCAGAGCGCGACAGACAACTAATGAAAAACTGTTTTTT,CATSRARQTTNEKLFF,many,TRBV15,.,16,TRBJ1-4
TGCGCCAGCAGCCCGCGAGCGCCAGATACGCAGTATTTT,CASSPRAPDTQYF,many,TRBV4-3,.,13,TRBJ2-3
TGTGCCAGCAGCTACCCGACAGGTGGGGTCGAGCAGTACTTC,CASSYPTGGVEQYF,many,TRBV7-9,.,14,TRBJ2-7
TGTGCCAGCAGTGACGTTCAGGGGAATGAGCAGTTCTTC,CASSDVQGNEQFF,many,TRBV6-1,.,13,TRBJ2-1
TGTGCCAGCAGCAAACCTACTTCGGGCCCCCCATACAATGACCAGTTCTTC,CASSKPTSGPPYNDQFF,.,TRBV21-1,.,17,TRBJ2-1
TGTGCCAGCAGCTTGTCTCCCGGGGTTGAGCAGTACTTC,CASSLSPGVEQYF,many,TRBV5-6,.,13,TRBJ2-7
TGTGCCAGCAGGGAGACAGGGCTCCTCACAGATACGCAGTATTTT,CASRETGLLTDTQYF,many,TRBV7-2,TRBD1,15,TRBJ2-3
TGTGCCAGCAGCTCCGGCCAAACAGATACGCAGTATTTT,CASSSGQTDTQYF,many,TRBV6-6,.,13,TRBJ2-3
TGCAGCGCCTCGGGACAGGCTGATGAAAAACTGTTTTTT,CSASGQADEKLFF,many,TRBV29-1,TRBD1,13,TRBJ1-4
TGTGCCACTGCACATTCGGGGGGGGCCCCCTACGAGCAGTACTTC,CATAHSGGAPYEQYF,.,TRBV15,TRBD2,15,TRBJ2-7
TGTGCCAGCAGCAAGTCCGCGAGCTCCTACAATGAGCAGTTCTTC,CASSKSASSYNEQFF,many,TRBV7-9,.,15,TRBJ2-1
TGTGCCAGCACCGACAATGTATACAATGAGCAGTTCTTC,CASTDNVYNEQFF,.,TRBV28,.,13,TRBJ2-1
TGTGCCAGCAGTCCCGTCGGGGAGCTGTTTTTT,CASSPVGELFF,many,TRBV12-3/TRBV12-4,.,11,TRBJ2-2